What follows is one T cell receptor (beta chain) and its context. The antigen it recognizes is unknown. Nothing much larger sits one base from this clone, and base qualities are not available. The same CDR3 is also encoded by other DNA sequences in this sample. This record belongs to a study of shared clonotypes between healthy human individuals (dated by TCRdb to the early 2020s). Concerning the study at large: The cohort comprised a couple of women and a few men aged 18 to 49 years. For each donor, CD4 naive and CD4 memory were each given three plates, CD8 naive was given two plates, and CD8 memory was given one plate. The study deeply sequenced blood TCR repertoires of five healthy adults to estimate repertoire size and the extent of clonotype sharing between individuals. To increase sequencing depth and limit assay-specific biases, different laboratories used diverse techniques to prepare libraries and sequence TCR repertoires. Between about 0.9 and 10 billion PBMCs per donor were obtained by leukapheresis. General study outcomes and caveats: Sampling was restricted to blood, and TCR repertoires in tissues likely differ from the TCR repertoires found in blood. Sharing across a few donors was observed for 5% to 6.5% of naive CD4, about 3.2% of naive CD8, around 2.5% of memory CD4, and around 0.4% of memory CD8 clonotypes. Because the study included a small number of donors, the genetic and exposure-history diversity represented was limited. Estimated clonotype richness was generally larger for naive than for memory subsets. Based on pairwise subsampling, the degree of clonotype sharing among donors was expected to be affected by sequencing depth. Higher generation probabilities were observed for clonotypes shared by all four sorted-subset donors than for non-shared clonotypes. Incomplete sequencing was indicated by rarefaction of sorted-subset datasets, despite the large sequencing depth.

TCR CDR3 regions were amplified from genomic DNA by multiplex PCR using the deep immunoSEQ assay. Genomic DNA extracted from each cell subset was distributed evenly over all wells of several immunoSEQ 96-well plates, and each plate served as one replicate. For sorted subsets, about 210 ng of genomic DNA, equivalent to some 30,000 T cell genomes, went into each replicate PCR. Purified libraries were measured with a Qubit 3.0 fluorometer, size-checked on a Bioanalyzer 2100, and measured again with the KAPA Library Quantification kit. Every immunoSEQ 96-well plate was sequenced on a separate single-read 150-cycle Illumina NextSeq 550 flow cell. Per the authors' processing: Because the immunoSEQ output held only junctional sequences and lacked quality scores, the filtering could not match the filtering applied to full-length reads. To assign V/J genes and CDR3, sequences were annotated against IMGT germline references using PyIR, a Python wrapper for IgBLAST v1.9. Any read was removed if the V/J assignment was weak (E-value above 1e-6), the CDR3 was missing, or the read contained stop codons, out-of-frame junctions, or ambiguous translated residues. V3J clonotypes were defined by identical inferred V gene, J gene, and CDR3 amino acid sequence. The percentage overlap between two repertoires was calculated by dividing the number of shared unique clonotypes by the size of the smaller repertoire. Richness of each repertoire was evaluated using RTK rarefaction, the Chao1 estimator, and Recon v2.1 estimates of unobserved clonotypes. Generation probabilities were computed with OLGA for all TCRbeta clonotypes obtained by the gDNA method from several donors. TCRdb mirrors the immuneACCESS table, restricted to in-frame sequences. Some clones are absent from its copies; in checked studies, under half trace to an unresolved V gene, and the reason for the others is unknown. V, J and clone size derive from that table, while D and trimming were established from the DNA sequence. The table for this sample lists under 2,500,000 clones; more than 90% of them were counted only once. In total, the top ten clones hold around 0.13% of the sample.

The donors were healthy, HIV-negative adults who had no recently reported acute infections or vaccinations. Every donor was a Caucasian adult residing in Nashville, Tennessee, USA. CD4+ T cells were enriched by magnetic negative selection; naive cells were then positively selected on CD45RA, and the negative fraction formed the memory subset. After blood collection by leukapheresis, PBMCs were isolated using Ficoll-Histopaque density gradient centrifugation and then cryopreserved in the vapor phase of liquid nitrogen. Analytical flow cytometry was used to check the purity and quantity of each magnetically sorted T cell population. From each sorted fraction, genomic DNA was isolated and quantified by UV absorbance on a Nanodrop 2000c. The TCR originated in a man between 18 and 29 years old in good health. The sample taken for sequencing was naive CD4+ T cells sorted from blood. The sample's cell subset or site label, decoded: CD45RA+ positively selected.

The CDR3 in this case is CASSLGGPSSYNEQFF. The nucleotides read TGCGCCAGCAGCTTAGGAGGGCCAAGCTCCTACAATGAGCAGTTCTTC. The sequence links TRBV5-1 to TRBJ2-1; TRBD2 is perhaps the D gene, given 6 matching bases. The CDR1 and CDR2 encoded by the germline V gene are SGHRS and YFSETQ. The trim is 2 bases for V and 0 bases for J, with a gap of 12 bases between the germline ends. The CDR3 starts with the cysteine, ends with the phenylalanine, and has 16 residues. The kept DNA is CDR3 alone, 48 bases in frame from the first base.